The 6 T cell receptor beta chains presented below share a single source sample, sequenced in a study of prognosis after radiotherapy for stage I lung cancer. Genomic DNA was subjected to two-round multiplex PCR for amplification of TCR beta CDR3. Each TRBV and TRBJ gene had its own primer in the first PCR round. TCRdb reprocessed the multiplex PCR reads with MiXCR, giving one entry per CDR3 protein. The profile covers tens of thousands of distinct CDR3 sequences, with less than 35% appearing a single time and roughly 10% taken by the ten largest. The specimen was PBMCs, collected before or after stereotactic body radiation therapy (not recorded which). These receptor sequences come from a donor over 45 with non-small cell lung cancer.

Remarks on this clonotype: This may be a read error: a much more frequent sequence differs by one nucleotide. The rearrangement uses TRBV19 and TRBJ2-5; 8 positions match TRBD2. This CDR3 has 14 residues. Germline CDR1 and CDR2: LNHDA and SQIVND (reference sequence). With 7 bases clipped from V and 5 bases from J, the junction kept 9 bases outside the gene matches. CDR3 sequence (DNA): TGTGCCAGTATTAAAATAGCGGGACTGGAGACCCAGTACTTC. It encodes CASIKIAGLETQYF.

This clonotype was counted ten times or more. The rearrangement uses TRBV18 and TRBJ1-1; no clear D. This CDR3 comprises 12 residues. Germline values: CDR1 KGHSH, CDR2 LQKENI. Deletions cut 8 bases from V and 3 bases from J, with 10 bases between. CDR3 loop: CASTGVDTEAFF. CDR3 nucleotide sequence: TGTGCCAGCACCGGGGTCGACACTGAAGCTTTCTTT.

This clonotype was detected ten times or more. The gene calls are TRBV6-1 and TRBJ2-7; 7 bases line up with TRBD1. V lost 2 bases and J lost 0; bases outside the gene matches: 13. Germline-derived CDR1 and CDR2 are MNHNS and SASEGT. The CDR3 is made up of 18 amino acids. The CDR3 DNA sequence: TGTGCCAGCAGTGAAAGGGCCACCTCGACAGGGTACTCCTACGAGCAGTACTTC. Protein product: CASSERATSTGYSYEQYF.

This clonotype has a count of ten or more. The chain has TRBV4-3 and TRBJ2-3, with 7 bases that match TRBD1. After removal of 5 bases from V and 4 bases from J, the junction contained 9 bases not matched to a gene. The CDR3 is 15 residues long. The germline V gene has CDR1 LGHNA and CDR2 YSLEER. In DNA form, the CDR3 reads TGCGCCAGCAGCTCTAGACAGGGTGGGGCAGATACGCAGTATTTT. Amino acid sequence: CASSSRQGGADTQYF.

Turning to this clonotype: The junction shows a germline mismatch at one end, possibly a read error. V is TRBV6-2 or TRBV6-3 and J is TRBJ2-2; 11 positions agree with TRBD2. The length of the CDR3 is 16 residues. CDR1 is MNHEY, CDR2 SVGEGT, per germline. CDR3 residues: CASILVAGGMAGELSF. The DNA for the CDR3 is TGTGCCAGCATTCTAGTAGCGGGAGGGATGGCCGGGGAGCTGTCTTTT.

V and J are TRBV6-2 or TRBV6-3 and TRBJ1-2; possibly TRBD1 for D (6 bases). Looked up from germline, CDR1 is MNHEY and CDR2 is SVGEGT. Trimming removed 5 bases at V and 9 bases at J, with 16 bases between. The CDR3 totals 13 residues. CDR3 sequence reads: CASSPTGLICYTF. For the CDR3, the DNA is TGTGCCAGCAGTCCTACAGGGTTGATATGCTACACCTTC.